The rows below give T cell receptor beta chains drawn from one sample of a study of shared clonotypes between healthy human individuals. Clones were read by immunoSEQ multiplex PCR, and TCRdb kept only the in-frame ones, dropping some. This table holds hundreds of thousands of clones, 95% to 98% found once. Material: naive CD8+ T cells sorted from blood. The source is a man under 40 in good health. The CDR3 runs from the conserved cysteine through the conserved F or W. Fields, in order: V gene, J gene, D gene, CDR3 DNA, CDR3 protein. The D gene is left open where the match is weak.

TRBV29-1	TRBJ2-3	.	TGCAGCCTAAGTGGCCCATCAGATACGCAGTATTTT	CSLSGPSDTQYF
TRBV5-1	TRBJ2-1	.	TGCGCCAGCAGCTTGGACGGAAGCTCCTACAATGAGCAGTTCTTC	CASSLDGSSYNEQFF
TRBV5-8	TRBJ2-7	TRBD2	TGTGCCAGCAGCTTGTTTGCGGGAGGGCCGTACGAGCAGTACTTC	CASSLFAGGPYEQYF
TRBV25-1	TRBJ1-5	.	TGTGCCAGCAGTGAAGGGGAGGGGATGACCCAGCATTTT	CASSEGEGMTQHF
TRBV7-8	TRBJ2-1	TRBD2	TGTGCCAGCAGCTTAGCCCGCCGCTTAGCGGGAGGGCCGAGTGAGCAGTTCTTC	CASSLARRLAGGPSEQFF
TRBV6-5	TRBJ1-1	TRBD1	TGTGCCAGCAGTCCCGGGACAGCAAACACTGAAGCTTTCTTT	CASSPGTANTEAFF
TRBV9	TRBJ1-1	TRBD1	TGTGCCAGCAGCGTAGAGGACAGGGGTTGGTTACAAATGAACACTGAAGCTTTCTTT	CASSVEDRGWLQMNTEAFF
TRBV6-1	TRBJ1-5	.	TGTGCCAGCAGTGAACAATGGGGCCTCAATCAGCCCCAGCATTTT	CASSEQWGLNQPQHF
TRBV2	TRBJ2-1	.	TGTGCCAGCAGTGAATTATGGCACAATGAGCAGTTCTTC	CASSELWHNEQFF
TRBV27	TRBJ1-5	.	TGTGCCAGCAGTCAATTGGTGGGGGGTTGGGGCAATCAGCCCCAGCATTTT	CASSQLVGGWGNQPQHF
TRBV7-9	TRBJ2-7	.	TGTGCCAGCAGCCCCGTTCACGGTCGCGAGCAGTACTTC	CASSPVHGREQYF
TRBV7-9	TRBJ1-1	.	TGTGCCAGCAGCACGGGGCCATCAGAAGCTTTCTTT	CASSTGPSEAFF
TRBV7-2	TRBJ2-3	.	TGTGCCAGCAGCCCCCAGGGGGGAGTCCGGCCAGATACGCAGTATTTT	CASSPQGGVRPDTQYF
TRBV9	TRBJ1-1	TRBD1	TGTGCCAGCAGCCACGGGGACAGGGGAGGCACTGAAGCTTTCTTT	CASSHGDRGGTEAFF
TRBV7-3	TRBJ2-1	TRBD2	TGTGCCAGCAGCCCGTTAGCGGGGACCTCCTACAATGAGCAGTTCTTC	CASSPLAGTSYNEQFF
TRBV7-6	TRBJ2-5	.	TGTGCCAGCAGCTTAGTGGCAGGGTGGGATTCTAGAATGGAGACCCAGTACTTC	CASSLVAGWDSRMETQYF
TRBV27	TRBJ1-5	.	TGTGCCAGCAGTGCGTCAGGGGTTCATCAGCCCCAGCATTTT	CASSASGVHQPQHF
TRBV9	TRBJ2-3	.	TGTGCCTCCCAGGGCAGGTACACAGATACGCAGTATTTT	CASQGRYTDTQYF
TRBV29-1	TRBJ1-1	.	TGCAGCGTGGACCGGGACAAACCGAACACTGAAGCTTTCTTT	CSVDRDKPNTEAFF
TRBV27	TRBJ1-1	.	TGTGCCAGCAGTTTCAGCGGGGGTAACACTGAAGCTTTCTTT	CASSFSGGNTEAFF
TRBV10-3	TRBJ2-3	TRBD2	TGTGCCATCGGGGGGCGGGAGGGCCCCGTAACGACGATCACAGATACGCAGTATTTT	CAIGGREGPVTTITDTQYF
TRBV6-6	TRBJ2-5	TRBD1	TGTGCCAGCAGTTATCAGGGGGCCGAGACCCAGTACTTC	CASSYQGAETQYF
TRBV7-2	TRBJ2-1	.	TGTGCCAGCAGATGGGAACATGAGCAGTTCTTC	CASRWEHEQFF